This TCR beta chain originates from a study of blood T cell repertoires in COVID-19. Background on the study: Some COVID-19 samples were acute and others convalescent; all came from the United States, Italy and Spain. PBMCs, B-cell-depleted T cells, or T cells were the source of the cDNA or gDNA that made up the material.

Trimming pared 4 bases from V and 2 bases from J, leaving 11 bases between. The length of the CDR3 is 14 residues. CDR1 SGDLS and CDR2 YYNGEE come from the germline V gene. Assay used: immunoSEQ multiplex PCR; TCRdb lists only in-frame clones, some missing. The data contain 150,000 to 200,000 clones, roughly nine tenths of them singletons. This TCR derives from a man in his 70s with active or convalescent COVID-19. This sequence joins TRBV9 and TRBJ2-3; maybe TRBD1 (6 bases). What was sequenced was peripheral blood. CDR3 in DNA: TGTGCCAGCAGCCCCAAGGGGGTCACAGATACGCAGTATTTT. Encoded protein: CASSPKGVTDTQYF.